Each of the 21 T cell receptor beta chains below was sequenced from the same sample in a study of blood T cell repertoires in COVID-19. The repertoire was sequenced with immunoSEQ multiplex PCR; TCRdb's copy has only in-frame clones and lacks some. Of 160,000 or so clones in the sample, roughly 80% were seen once. Input material: PBMCs or T cells enriched from blood (not recorded which). Receptor source: a woman between 40 and 50 years old with acute COVID-19.

The rearrangement links TRBV11-3 to TRBJ2-1; D unresolved. V was pared by 3 bases and J by 5 bases, with 11 bases between. CDR3 size: 14 residues. CDR1 is SGHNT and CDR2 is YENEEA in the germline V gene. CDR3 bases: TGTGCCAGCAGCTTCCAGGCACAAAACAATGAGCAGTTCTTC. It specifies CASSFQAQNNEQFF.

The chain recombines TRBV5-7 with TRBJ2-2, with 8 positions matching TRBD2. TRBV5-7 is an ORF, and what it does is uncertain. CDR3 size: 16 residues. The trim removed 1 base at V and 4 bases at J, leaving 6 bases unmatched. This CDR3 reads CASSLLREASTGELFF. CDR3 bases: TGTGCCAGCAGCTTGTTGCGGGAGGCCAGCACCGGGGAGCTGTTTTTT.

The V gene is TRBV5-6, the J gene TRBJ2-7; the D gene is possibly TRBD1 (5 bases). V dropped 4 bases and J dropped 2 bases, with 16 bases sitting between them. Germline-derived CDR1 and CDR2 are SGHDT and YYEEEE. This CDR3 is 15 amino acids long. CDR3 protein: CASSPGTGAPYEQYF. CDR3 in DNA: TGTGCCAGCAGCCCGGGTACAGGCGCCCCCTACGAGCAGTACTTC.

The chain employs TRBV19 and TRBJ2-7; D unclear. CDR1 and CDR2 (germline): LNHDA, SQIVND (reference sequence). The CDR3 has 12 residues. V was clipped by 3 bases and J by 6 bases, with 9 bases between them. The CDR3 spells CASSIMSGEQYF. CDR3 bases: TGTGCCAGTAGTATCATGTCCGGCGAGCAGTACTTC.

V gene TRBV10-3 combines with J gene TRBJ2-7; 7 bases align to TRBD1. This CDR3 comprises 14 residues. Germline V gene lookup returns CDR1 ENHRY and CDR2 SYGVKD. J lost 2 bases, V lost 6 bases, and 7 bases had no gene match. CDR3 amino acids: CAISRTGSTYEQYF. The CDR3 coding sequence is TGTGCCATCAGCCGGACAGGATCAACCTACGAGCAGTACTTC.

The chain joins TRBV30 to TRBJ2-6; D remains ambiguous. The CDR3 runs 14 residues. The V and J ends lost 3 bases and 0 bases respectively, with 6 bases between them. Germline-derived CDR1 and CDR2 are GTSNPN and SVGIG (reference sequence). CDR3 nucleotide sequence: TGTGCCTGGAGCTTCGGCTCTGGGGCCAACGTCCTGACTTTC. Protein: CAWSFGSGANVLTF.

V is TRBV6-5 and J is TRBJ1-2; TRBD1 is a possible D gene (6 bases). V was trimmed by 4 bases and J by 5 bases, leaving 11 bases between them. The CDR3 totals 13 residues. In germline, CDR1 is MNHEY, CDR2 SVGAGI. CDR3 nucleotides: TGTGCCAGCAGTTTAAATACAGGGTATGGCTACACCTTC. Protein: CASSLNTGYGYTF.

The rearrangement uses TRBV6-5 and TRBJ2-1; TRBD1 matches 8 bases. The CDR3 extends over 14 amino acids. The V gene end was trimmed by 8 bases and the J gene end by 5 bases; junction bases not matched to a gene: 8. The germline V gene encodes CDR1 MNHEY and CDR2 SVGAGI. The CDR3 sequence: CASQGALGHNEQFF. Written as DNA, the CDR3 is TGTGCCAGCCAGGGGGCTCTAGGCCACAATGAGCAGTTCTTC.

CDR3 sequence: CASSPTRTESNYGYTF. DNA of the CDR3: TGTGCCAGCTCACCAACCAGGACAGAGAGTAACTATGGCTACACCTTC. The chain combines TRBV18 with TRBJ1-2, with D perhaps matching TRBD1 (6 bases). This CDR3 is 16 amino acids long. Germline V gives CDR1 KGHSH, CDR2 LQKENI. The ends were cut back, 2 bases at V and 1 base at J, with 14 bases in the middle.

This chain connects TRBV6-5 to TRBJ1-1; D ambiguous. The CDR3 length is 13 residues. Germline CDR1 MNHEY, CDR2 SVGAGI. V was clipped by 6 bases and J by 5 bases, with 13 bases between them. CDR3: CASSLEVFTEAFF. As DNA, the CDR3 is TGTGCCAGCAGCCTAGAAGTATTTACTGAAGCTTTCTTT.

The CDR3, as DNA: TGCAGCGTTATGGACAGGACGAGGAACACTGAAGCTTTCTTT. Amino acids: CSVMDRTRNTEAFF. The chain is built from TRBV29-1 and TRBJ1-1; 7 nucleotides line up with TRBD1. The ends lost 5 bases at V and 1 base at J; junction bases unmatched: 7. Germline CDR1 is SQVTM and CDR2 is ANQGSEA. The CDR3 runs 14 residues.

The chain is built from TRBV20-1 and TRBJ2-3, with no clear D. The V gene's germline CDR1 is DFQATT and CDR2 SNEGSKA (reference sequence). The CDR3 runs to 11 residues. Trimming took 4 bases from V and 7 from J, leaving 9 bases between them. The CDR3 nucleotides read TGCAGTGCTAACGAGGTGAATACGCAGTATTTT. Residues: CSANEVNTQYF.

The chain combines TRBV9 with TRBJ2-1, with 10 bases lining up with TRBD1. The germline gives CDR1 SGDLS, CDR2 YYNGEE. The CDR3 spans 15 residues. V gave up 4 bases and J gave up 10 bases; unmatched junction bases: 11. CDR3 in amino acids: CASSPWGQGLGEQFF. The CDR3, as DNA: TGTGCCAGCAGCCCGTGGGGACAGGGGTTAGGCGAGCAGTTCTTC.

In this sample, this clone turned up once. The DNA of the CDR3 is TGTGCCAGCTCACCGGTGACAGGGAAGGGCGAGCAGTACGTC. It specifies CASSPVTGKGEQYV. The chain couples TRBV18 to TRBJ2-7; 7 nucleotides agree with TRBD1. Trimming at V came to 3 bases and at J to 6 bases, leaving 8 bases not matched to a gene. Germline CDR1 is KGHSH and CDR2 is LQKENI. CDR3 length: 14 residues.

The chain is built from TRBV18 and TRBJ2-5, with D maybe TRBD2 (6 bases). The germline V and J ends were trimmed by 7 bases and 5 bases, with 20 bases remaining between them. CDR1 KGHSH and CDR2 LQKENI come from the germline V gene. CDR3 length: 15 amino acids. The CDR3 bases are TGTGCCAGCTTAGAGGGGCGACTCGGAGGGGAGACCCAGTACTTC. It codes for CASLEGRLGGETQYF. Full variable domain (outside the CDR3, taken from reference TRBV18 and TRBJ2-5): NAGVMQNPRHLVRRRGQEARLRCSPMKGHSHVYWYRQLPEEGLKFMVYLQKENIIDESGMPKERFSAEFPKEGPSILRIQQVVRGDSAAYFCASLEGRLGGETQYFGPGTRLLVL.

The V and J genes are TRBV2 and TRBJ1-1, with D possibly matching TRBD1 (5 bases). CDR3 length: 16 amino acids. Trimming took 6 bases from V and 0 from J, leaving 17 bases between them. Per the germline V gene, CDR1 is SNHLY and CDR2 is FYNNEI. The CDR3 loop is CASRGQGGGVNTEAFF. Written as DNA, the CDR3 is TGTGCCAGCAGAGGCCAGGGCGGGGGGGTGAACACTGAAGCTTTCTTT. Together with reference TRBV2 and TRBJ1-1, the CDR3 gives the full variable domain: EPEVTQTPSHQVTQMGQEVILRCVPISNHLYFYWYRQILGQKVEFLVSFYNNEISEKSEIFDDQFSVERPDGSNFTLKIRSTKLEDSAMYFCASRGQGGGVNTEAFFGQGTRLTVV.

The rearrangement uses TRBV3-1 (or the pseudogene TRBV3-2) and TRBJ2-1; a weak D match, TRBD2 (5 bases). Between the trimmed V and J ends, which lost 4 bases and 10 bases, there was a span of 20 bases. Germline CDR1 is LGHDT and CDR2 is YNNKEL (reference sequence). This CDR3 spans 15 amino acids. CDR3 DNA: TGTGCCAGCAGCCTCAGAGCCCCGAGCGGAGCGGAGCAGTTCTTC. The encoded protein is CASSLRAPSGAEQFF.

This chain joins TRBV19 and TRBJ1-2; a weak D match, TRBD1 (6 bases). The CDR3 contains 14 residues. Per germline, CDR1 LNHDA and CDR2 SQIVND (reference sequence). The V gene lost 4 bases and the J gene lost 4 bases, with 13 bases spanning the gap. The DNA for the CDR3 is TGTGCCAGTAGTAAATGGGAGGGGGGCTATGGCTACACCTTC. Protein product: CASSKWEGGYGYTF.

The chain combines TRBV5-6 with TRBJ1-5, with D possibly TRBD1 on 6 matching bases. The ends were cut back, 0 bases at V and 6 bases at J, with 16 bases in the middle. Germline CDR1 and CDR2: SGHDT and YYEEEE. The CDR3 covers 16 residues. The CDR3 bases are TGTGCCAGCAGCTTGGGGGGGCGGGCTGGAGTTCAGCCCCAGCATTTT. It yields the protein CASSLGGRAGVQPQHF.

This clone is a singleton in its sample. The chain couples TRBV2 to TRBJ2-3; 14 bases are shared with TRBD2. V lost 6 bases and J lost 0; bases outside the gene matches: 8. The CDR3 is 18 residues long. Germline CDR1 and CDR2: SNHLY and FYNNEI. This CDR3 is CASRAGTSGGASTDTQYF. The DNA of the CDR3 is TGTGCCAGCAGAGCGGGGACTAGCGGGGGTGCTAGCACAGATACGCAGTATTTT.

This clone came up once. The chain couples TRBV6-5 to TRBJ1-1, with D possibly TRBD1 on 6 matching bases. Germline-derived CDR1 and CDR2 are MNHEY and SVGAGI. V dropped 4 bases and J dropped 4 bases, with 13 bases sitting between them. The CDR3 runs 14 residues. CDR3 amino acids: CASSSTGQFTEAFF. The CDR3 DNA reads as TGTGCCAGCAGTTCGACTGGACAGTTCACTGAAGCTTTCTTT.